This T cell receptor beta chain originates from a study of cytomegalovirus exposure and HLA in healthy donors. The primer mix had 60 Vbeta and 13 Jbeta primers. This table comes from immunoSEQ multiplex PCR, and its TCRdb copy is limited to in-frame clones, with some not included. The table includes 150,000 to 200,000 clones, around 80% detected once. Trimming removed 2 bases from V and 3 bases from J, with 8 bases in between. From germline, CDR1 is SGDLS and CDR2 YYNGEE. The CDR3 is 13 residues long. The rearrangement joins TRBV9 to TRBJ1-2; D is ambiguous. Material: PBMCs. This clonotype was sampled from a woman in her thirties in good health and CMV-seropositive. The CDR3 region is CASSVGSDYGYTF. CDR3 sequence (DNA): TGTGCCAGCAGCGTGGGGAGTGACTATGGCTACACCTTC.